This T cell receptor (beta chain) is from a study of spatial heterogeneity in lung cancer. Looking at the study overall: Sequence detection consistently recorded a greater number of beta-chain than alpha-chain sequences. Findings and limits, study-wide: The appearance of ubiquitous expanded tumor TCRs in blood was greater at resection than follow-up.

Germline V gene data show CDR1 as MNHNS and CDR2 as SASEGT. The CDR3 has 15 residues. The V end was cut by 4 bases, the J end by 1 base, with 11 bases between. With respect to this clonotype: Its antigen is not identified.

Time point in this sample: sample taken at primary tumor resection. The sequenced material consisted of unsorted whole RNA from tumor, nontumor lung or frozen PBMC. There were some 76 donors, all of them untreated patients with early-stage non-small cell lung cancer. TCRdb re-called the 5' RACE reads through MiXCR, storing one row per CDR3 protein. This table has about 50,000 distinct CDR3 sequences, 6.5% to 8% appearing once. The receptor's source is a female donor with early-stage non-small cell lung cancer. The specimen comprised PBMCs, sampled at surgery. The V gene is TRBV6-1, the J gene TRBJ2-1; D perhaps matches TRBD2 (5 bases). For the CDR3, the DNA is TGTGCCAGCAGTGGGGAGATCCAGTCCTACAATGAGCAGTTCTTC. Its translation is CASSGEIQSYNEQFF.